This T cell receptor beta chain was retrieved from a study of cytomegalovirus exposure and HLA in healthy donors. Study-wide results and limits: A later examination showed that TCR association rates differed by HLA locus, with DRB1 most and HLA-C fewest. In a later analysis, a genetic analysis reported fewer productive-TCR N-insertions in an Asian-associated ancestry cluster than the cohort average. Highly shared variants forming one cluster were likely a sequencing artifact.

Researchers ran the PCR with 60 Vbeta and 13 Jbeta primers. Method: immunoSEQ multiplex PCR; TCRdb's copy keeps in-frame clones and lacks some. The repertoire holds under 250,000 clones, with about 80% as singletons. Notes on this clone: Its antigen is unknown.

This CDR3 is 11 amino acids long. Deletions cut 3 bases from V and 8 bases from J, with 10 bases between. Germline V CDR1 and CDR2: GTSNPN, SVGIG (reference sequence). This chain connects TRBV30 to TRBJ1-2; D remains ambiguous. The sample consisted of PBMCs. The clonotype comes from a male donor in good health and CMV-seronegative. CDR3 in DNA: TGTGCCTGGAGCAGTTTGTGGGGCTACACCTTC. Protein: CAWSSLWGYTF.